This TCR beta chain stems from a study of cytomegalovirus exposure and HLA in healthy donors. It was with 60 Vbeta and 13 Jbeta primers that the PCR ran. Only in-frame clones appear in the TCRdb table, and some are missing; sequencing was by immunoSEQ multiplex PCR. In the table there are 85,000 to 130,000 clones, over 75% of which are singletons. A remark on this clone: Its antigen is not known.

CDR1 and CDR2 from the germline V gene are SGHRS and YFSETQ. Trimming removed 7 bases from V and 0 bases from J; junction bases left unmatched: 10. CDR3 length equals 17 residues. General observations from the study: Later on, a genetic analysis was performed. It linked a missense variant in DCLRE1C with V- and J-gene trimming of TCR beta.

The TCR comes from a man between 60 and 70 years old in good health and CMV-seropositive. This chain uses TRBV5-1 with TRBJ2-1; 10 bases line up with TRBD2. The sample comprised PBMCs. The CDR3 DNA follows: TGCGCCAGCGAACCAGCGGGGGGGCCCTCCTCCTACAATGAGCAGTTCTTC. Amino acids: CASEPAGGPSSYNEQFF.